A selection of T cell receptor beta chains follows, all from one sample in a study of beta chain features in type 1 diabetes. TCRdb's copy holds only in-frame clones and misses some; the assay was immunoSEQ multiplex PCR. The table records about 130,000 clones, 7% to 10% of them present only once. The sample taken for sequencing was central memory CD4+ T cells from blood. All receptors derive from a man younger than 35 in good health. Each CDR3 is given with its conserved first and last residue. A D gene is named only where the DNA matches it firmly. Where a row states a size, it is once, few, many or the class of an expanded clone; other rows omit it.

V,D,J,size,DNA,CDR3
TRBV7-2,TRBD1,TRBJ2-7,few,TGTGCCAGCAGCTCATCAGACAGGGACGAGCAGTACTTC,CASSSSDRDEQYF
TRBV18,-,TRBJ1-2,few,TGTGCCAGCTCACCACCGGCAGGTTATGGCTACACCTTC,CASSPPAGYGYTF
TRBV2,TRBD1,TRBJ2-7,-,TGTGCCAGCAGTGAAGAACAGGGGAACGAGCAGTACTTC,CASSEEQGNEQYF
TRBV9,TRBD1,TRBJ2-1,few,TGTGCCAGCAGCGTAGCCTCAACCGGGACAGCCGAACAGAATGAGCAGTTCTTC,CASSVASTGTAEQNEQFF
TRBV4-2,-,TRBJ1-3,few,TGTGCCAGCAGCCAAGCGCAGGCTACTGGAAACACCATATATTTT,CASSQAQATGNTIYF
TRBV7-9,-,TRBJ2-5,-,TGTGCCAGCGGGAAAAACGGGGGAAGAGAGACCCAGTACTTC,CASGKNGGRETQYF
TRBV6-5,-,TRBJ2-5,few,TGTGCCAGCAGTTATGGAGTTATGGAGACCCAGTACTTC,CASSYGVMETQYF
TRBV11-2,-,TRBJ2-1,many,TGTGCCAGTGGACAGATCTCCTACAATGAGCAGTTCTTC,CASGQISYNEQFF
TRBV4-1,-,TRBJ2-5,few,TGCGCCAGCAGCCCCTACGTCGCAGGGTTTGTGGAGACCCAGTACTTC,CASSPYVAGFVETQYF
TRBV23-1,TRBD1,TRBJ1-5,many,TGCGCCAGCAGTCGACAGGGTGATCAGCCCCAGCATTTT,CASSRQGDQPQHF
TRBV5-4,-,TRBJ1-1,-,TGTGCCAGCAGCCTTAGAGGGGGGGTGGGCACTGAAGCTTTCTTT,CASSLRGGVGTEAFF
TRBV7-2,TRBD2,TRBJ2-3,few,TGTGCCAGCAGCTTGACTAGCGGCACAGATACGCAGTATTTT,CASSLTSGTDTQYF
TRBV5-5,TRBD1,TRBJ1-6,-,TGTGCCAGCAGCCTAACAGACAGGGAACATTCACCCCTCCACTTT,CASSLTDREHSPLHF
TRBV28,-,TRBJ2-3,-,TGTGCCAGCAGAGAGGGAACAGATACGCAGTATTTT,CASREGTDTQYF
TRBV6-1,-,TRBJ2-7,few,TGTGCCAGCAGTGAACCGGTAGGGACTCCCTACGAGCAGTACTTC,CASSEPVGTPYEQYF
TRBV11-2,TRBD1,TRBJ2-7,-,TGTGCCAGCAGCTTAGATGGGACAGGGATCAACGAGCAGTACTTC,CASSLDGTGINEQYF
TRBV29-1,TRBD1,TRBJ1-4,many,TGCAGCGGACGGACAGGGGGCGGAAAACTGTTTTTT,CSGRTGGGKLFF
TRBV2,-,TRBJ2-3,few,TGTGCCAGCGGGGGGGGCAGAGATACGCAGTATTTT,CASGGGRDTQYF
TRBV7-2,-,TRBJ2-3,few,TGTGCCAGCAGCCCTATGGGCGATACGCAGTATTTT,CASSPMGDTQYF
TRBV7-9,-,TRBJ2-3,-,TGTGCCAGCAGCTGGGGGGTTTCTGGTACGCAGTATTTT,CASSWGVSGTQYF
TRBV5-1,-,TRBJ2-7,-,TGCGCCAGCAGCTCCGCGGGACTCCCCTACGAGCAGTACTTC,CASSSAGLPYEQYF
TRBV10-3,TRBD2,TRBJ2-3,few,TGTGCCATCAGTGAGCCGGGGGGATCTACAGATACGCAGTATTTT,CAISEPGGSTDTQYF
TRBV6-5,TRBD2,TRBJ2-7,-,TGTGCCAGCAGTCCTAGGACTAGCGGGACCTACGAGCAGTACTTC,CASSPRTSGTYEQYF
TRBV25-1,-,TRBJ2-2,-,TGTGCCAGCAGCTCAACCGGGACAAGCACCGGGGAGCTGTTTTTT,CASSSTGTSTGELFF
TRBV5-1,-,TRBJ2-1,many,TGCGCCAGCAGCTTGACCGGGACATCGGATGAGCAGTTCTTC,CASSLTGTSDEQFF
TRBV7-9,TRBD1,TRBJ1-4,few,TGTGCCAGCAGCTTCCTGACAGGGGGGAATGAAAAACTGTTTTTT,CASSFLTGGNEKLFF
TRBV6-6,-,TRBJ2-2,-,TGTGCCAGCAGTTACCTTACTAGGGCAAACACCGGGGAGCTGTTTTTT,CASSYLTRANTGELFF
TRBV2,-,TRBJ2-2,few,TGTGCCAGCAGTGAAGCGGAGTCCCGGGAGCTGTTTTTT,CASSEAESRELFF
TRBV27,-,TRBJ1-1,-,TGTGCCAGCAGTTTGGTGGCCGCGGGGAACACTGAAGCTTTCTTT,CASSLVAAGNTEAFF
TRBV6-5,TRBD2,TRBJ2-7,-,TGTGCCAGCAGTTACTCCCGGGAGGGGTCCTACGAGCAGTACTTC,CASSYSREGSYEQYF
TRBV18,-,TRBJ2-7,-,TGTGCCAGCTCACCACAGGGGCAGGGACTTTTCTACGAGCAGTACTTC,CASSPQGQGLFYEQYF
TRBV19,TRBD2,TRBJ2-1,-,TGTGCCAGTAGTAGGCACCAGCGGGGGGAAAGTGAGCAGTTCTTC,CASSRHQRGESEQFF
TRBV25-1,-,TRBJ2-3,few,TGTGCCAGCAGTGTCGGAGGGAAGGATGCAGATACGCAGTATTTT,CASSVGGKDADTQYF
TRBV5-6,TRBD1,TRBJ2-5,-,TGTGCCAGCAGCTTCAGGACAGGGTGGGGAGAGACCCAGTACTTC,CASSFRTGWGETQYF
TRBV9,TRBD1,TRBJ2-3,-,TGTGCCAGCAGCGTGAGGACAGGAGGAGATACGCAGTATTTT,CASSVRTGGDTQYF
TRBV5-1,-,TRBJ2-5,once,TGCGCCAGCAGCCCGACTACATGGGGAGAGACCCAGTACTTC,CASSPTTWGETQYF
TRBV10-3,TRBD2,TRBJ2-2,many,TGTGCCATCACGATCGGACTAGCGGAAACCGGGGAGCTGTTTTTT,CAITIGLAETGELFF
TRBV5-4,TRBD2,TRBJ2-5,few,TGTGCCAGCAGCTTGGCGGGACTAAGGGAGACCCAGTACTTC,CASSLAGLRETQYF
TRBV5-1,-,TRBJ2-5,-,TGCGCCAGCAGCTCCAGACTAGAAAAAGAGACCCAGTACTTC,CASSSRLEKETQYF
TRBV7-2,-,TRBJ2-1,few,TGTGCCAGCAGCCTCGGGTACCGGGGTTCAACCTACAATGAGCAGTTCTTC,CASSLGYRGSTYNEQFF
TRBV18,-,TRBJ1-1,-,TGTGCCAGCAGAGGTGATCGGAACACTGAAGCTTTCTTT,CASRGDRNTEAFF
TRBV7-2,-,TRBJ1-2,few,TGTGCCAGCAGCTTTTTGGGGCATAACTATGGCTACACCTTC,CASSFLGHNYGYTF
TRBV6-5,-,TRBJ2-5,-,TGTGCCAGCAGTTACTCCACAGGGTGGGAGACCCAGTACTTC,CASSYSTGWETQYF
TRBV29-1,TRBD2,TRBJ2-3,-,TGCAGCGTTGCCCGCCCAGCTAGCGGGGGAAGGGTCACAGATACGCAGTATTTT,CSVARPASGGRVTDTQYF
TRBV5-4,-,TRBJ2-1,-,TGTGCCAGCAGCCTGGGGGGCGCGGGGGACTACAATGAGCAGTTCTTC,CASSLGGAGDYNEQFF
TRBV19,-,TRBJ1-5,-,TGTGCCAGTAGTATTTCCCAGGTAGATCAGCCCCAGCATTTT,CASSISQVDQPQHF
TRBV6-5,TRBD1,TRBJ2-5,-,TGTGCCAGCAGTTACACCGGACAGGGGCAAGAGACCCAGTACTTC,CASSYTGQGQETQYF
TRBV7-6,-,TRBJ1-5,few,TGTGCCAGCAGCCTCTCGGAGGCCCAGCCCCAGCATTTT,CASSLSEAQPQHF
TRBV19,TRBD1,TRBJ1-2,-,TGTGCCAGTAGTATAGCCCGCGGGACAGGAGAATATGGCTACACCTTC,CASSIARGTGEYGYTF
TRBV19,-,TRBJ1-4,many,TGTGCCAGTAGTATCTGGACAGATGAAAAACTGTTTTTT,CASSIWTDEKLFF